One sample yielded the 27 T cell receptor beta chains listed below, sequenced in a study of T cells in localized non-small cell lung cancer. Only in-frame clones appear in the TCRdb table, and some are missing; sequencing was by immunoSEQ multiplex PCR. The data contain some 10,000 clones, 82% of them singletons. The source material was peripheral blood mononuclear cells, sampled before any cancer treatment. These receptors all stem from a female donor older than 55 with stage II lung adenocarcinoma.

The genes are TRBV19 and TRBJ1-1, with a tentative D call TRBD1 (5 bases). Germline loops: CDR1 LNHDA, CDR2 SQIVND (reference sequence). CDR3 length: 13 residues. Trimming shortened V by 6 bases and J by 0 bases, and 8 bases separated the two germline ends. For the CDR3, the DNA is TGTGCCAGTAGGGCCAGGGTGAACACTGAAGCTTTCTTT. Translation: CASRARVNTEAFF.

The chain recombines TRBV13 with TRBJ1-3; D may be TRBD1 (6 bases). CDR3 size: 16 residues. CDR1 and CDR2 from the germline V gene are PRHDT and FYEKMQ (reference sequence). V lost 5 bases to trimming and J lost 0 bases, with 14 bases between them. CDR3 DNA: TGTGCCAGCAGCCTCACAGGGATTACCTCTGGAAACACCATATATTTT. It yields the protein CASSLTGITSGNTIYF.

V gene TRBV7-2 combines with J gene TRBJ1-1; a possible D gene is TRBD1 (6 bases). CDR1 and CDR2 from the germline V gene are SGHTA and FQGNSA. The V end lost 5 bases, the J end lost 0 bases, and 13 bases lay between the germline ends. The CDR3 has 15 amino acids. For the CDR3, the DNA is TGTGCCAGCAGCCTGACAGGTTACATGAACACTGAAGCTTTCTTT. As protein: CASSLTGYMNTEAFF.

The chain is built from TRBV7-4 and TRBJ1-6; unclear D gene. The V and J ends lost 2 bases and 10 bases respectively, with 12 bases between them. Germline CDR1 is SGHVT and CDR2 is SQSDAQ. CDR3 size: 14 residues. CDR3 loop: CASSLTNEGSPLHF. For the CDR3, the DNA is TGTGCCAGCAGCTTAACGAATGAGGGATCACCCCTCCACTTT.

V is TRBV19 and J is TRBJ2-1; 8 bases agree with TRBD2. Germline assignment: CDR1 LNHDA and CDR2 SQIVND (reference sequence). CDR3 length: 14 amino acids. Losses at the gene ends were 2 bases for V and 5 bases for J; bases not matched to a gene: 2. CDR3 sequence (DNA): TGTGCCAGTAGTATAACAGCGGGAGACAATGAGCAGTTCTTC. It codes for CASSITAGDNEQFF.

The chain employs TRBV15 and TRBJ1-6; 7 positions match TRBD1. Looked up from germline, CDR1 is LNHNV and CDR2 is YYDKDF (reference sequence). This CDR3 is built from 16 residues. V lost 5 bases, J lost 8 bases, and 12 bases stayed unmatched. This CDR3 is CATSEAMTGTDSPLHF. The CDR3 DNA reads TGTGCCACCAGCGAGGCTATGACAGGGACAGATTCACCCCTCCACTTT.

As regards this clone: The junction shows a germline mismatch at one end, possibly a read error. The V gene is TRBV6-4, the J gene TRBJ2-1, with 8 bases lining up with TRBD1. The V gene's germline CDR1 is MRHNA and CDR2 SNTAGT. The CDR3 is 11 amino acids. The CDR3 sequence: CARDREKRGIF. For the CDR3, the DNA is TGTGCCAGGGACAGGGAAAAAAGGGGGATCTTC.

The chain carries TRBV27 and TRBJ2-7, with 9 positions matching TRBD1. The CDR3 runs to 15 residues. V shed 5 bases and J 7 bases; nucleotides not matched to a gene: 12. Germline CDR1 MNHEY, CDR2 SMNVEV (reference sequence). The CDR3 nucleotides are TGTGCCAGCAGTCCGGGACAGGGTCGGGGATGGGAGCAGTACTTC. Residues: CASSPGQGRGWEQYF.

The CDR3 DNA is TGTGCCAGCAGCCCGGACAGGGGGCGGAATGAGCAGTTCTTC. Protein: CASSPDRGRNEQFF. The rearrangement links TRBV4-2 to TRBJ2-1, with 11 positions matching TRBD1. CDR3 size: 14 residues. V dropped 4 bases and J dropped 7; count of bases not matched to a gene: 3. The germline V gene encodes CDR1 LGHNA and CDR2 YNFKEQ.

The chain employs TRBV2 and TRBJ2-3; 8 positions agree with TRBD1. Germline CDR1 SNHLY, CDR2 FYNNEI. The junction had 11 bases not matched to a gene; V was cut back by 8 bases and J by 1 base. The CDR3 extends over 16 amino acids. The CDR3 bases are TGTGCCAGCTCAACGGCAGGGGGCGCGGGCACAGATACGCAGTATTTT. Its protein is CASSTAGGAGTDTQYF.

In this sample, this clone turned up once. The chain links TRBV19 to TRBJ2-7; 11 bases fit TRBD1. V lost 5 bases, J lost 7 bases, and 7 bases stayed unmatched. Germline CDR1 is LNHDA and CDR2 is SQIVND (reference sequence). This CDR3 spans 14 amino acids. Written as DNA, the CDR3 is TGTGCCAGTAGTGCGGGACAGGGGGTCGGTGAGCAGTACTTC. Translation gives CASSAGQGVGEQYF.

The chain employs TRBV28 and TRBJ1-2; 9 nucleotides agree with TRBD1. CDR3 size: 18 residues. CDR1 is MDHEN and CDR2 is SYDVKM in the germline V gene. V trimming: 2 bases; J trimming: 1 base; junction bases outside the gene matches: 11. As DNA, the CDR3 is TGTGCCAGCAGTTTAACCCTGACCCGGGACAGGGATAACTATGGCTACACCTTC. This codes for CASSLTLTRDRDNYGYTF.

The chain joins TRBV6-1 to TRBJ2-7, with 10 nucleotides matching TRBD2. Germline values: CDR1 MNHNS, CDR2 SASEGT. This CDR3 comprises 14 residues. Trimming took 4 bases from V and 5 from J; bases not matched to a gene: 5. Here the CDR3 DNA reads TGTGCCAGCAGTGTTACTAGCGGGATCAACGAGCAGTACTTC. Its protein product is CASSVTSGINEQYF.

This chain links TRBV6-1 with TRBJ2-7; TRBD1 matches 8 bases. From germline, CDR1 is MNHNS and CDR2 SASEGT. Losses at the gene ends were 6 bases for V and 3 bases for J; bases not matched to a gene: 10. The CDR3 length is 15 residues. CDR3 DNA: TGTGCCAGCAGCGGGGGACAGGAAGCGCGCTACGAGCAGTACTTC. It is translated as CASSGGQEARYEQYF.

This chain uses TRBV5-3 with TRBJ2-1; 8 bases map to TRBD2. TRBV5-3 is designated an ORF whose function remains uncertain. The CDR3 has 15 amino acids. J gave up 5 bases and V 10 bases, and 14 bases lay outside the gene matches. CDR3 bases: TGTGCCGACACGGTAGCGGGGCTTTTCGACAATGAGCAGTTCTTC. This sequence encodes CADTVAGLFDNEQFF.

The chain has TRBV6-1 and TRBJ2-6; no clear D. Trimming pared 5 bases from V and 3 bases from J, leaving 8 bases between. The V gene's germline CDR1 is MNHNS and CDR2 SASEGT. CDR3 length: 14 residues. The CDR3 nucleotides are TGTGCCAGCAGTTTCTTTGATGGGGCCAACGTCCTGACTTTC. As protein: CASSFFDGANVLTF.

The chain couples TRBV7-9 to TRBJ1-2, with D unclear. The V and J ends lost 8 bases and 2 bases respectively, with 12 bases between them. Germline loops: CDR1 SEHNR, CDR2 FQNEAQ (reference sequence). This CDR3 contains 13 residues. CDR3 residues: CASHGVGNYGYTF. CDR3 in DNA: TGTGCCAGCCACGGGGTAGGAAACTATGGCTACACCTTC.

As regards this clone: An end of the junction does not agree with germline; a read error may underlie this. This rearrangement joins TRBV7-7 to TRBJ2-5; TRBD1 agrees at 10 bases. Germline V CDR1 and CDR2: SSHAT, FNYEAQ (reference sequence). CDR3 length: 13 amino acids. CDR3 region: CASSRDRGETQYF. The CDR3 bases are TGTGCTAGCAGCCGGGACAGGGGAGAGACCCAGTACTTC. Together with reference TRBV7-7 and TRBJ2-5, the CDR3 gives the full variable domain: GAGVSQSPRYKVTKRGQDVTLRCDPISSHATLYWYQQALGQGPEFLTYFNYEAQPDKSGLPSDRFSAERPEGSISTLTIQRTEQRDSAMYRCASSRDRGETQYFGPGTRLLVL.

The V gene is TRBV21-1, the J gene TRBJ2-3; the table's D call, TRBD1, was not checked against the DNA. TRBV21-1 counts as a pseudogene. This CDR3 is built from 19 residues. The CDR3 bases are TGTGCCAGCAGCAGGACCACCCCCGACAGGAATTACCGCACAGATACGCAGTATTTT. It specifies CASSRTTPDRNYRTDTQYF.

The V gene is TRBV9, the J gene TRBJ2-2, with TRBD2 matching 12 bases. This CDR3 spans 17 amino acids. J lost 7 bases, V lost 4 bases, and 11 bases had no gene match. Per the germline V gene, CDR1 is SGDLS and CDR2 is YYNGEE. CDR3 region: CASSRMPSGGANGELFF. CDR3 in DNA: TGTGCCAGCAGCCGTATGCCTAGCGGGGGGGCGAACGGGGAGCTGTTTTTT. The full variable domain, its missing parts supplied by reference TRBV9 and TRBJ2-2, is DSGVTQTPKHLITATGQRVTLRCSPRSGDLSVYWYQQSLDQGLQFLIQYYNGEERAKGNILERFSAQQFPDLHSELNLSSLELGDSALYFCASSRMPSGGANGELFFGEGSRLTVL.

CDR3 amino acids: CATGPRSYNEQFF. CDR3 in DNA: TGTGCCACCGGCCCCCGCTCCTACAATGAGCAGTTCTTC. This rearrangement joins TRBV7-2 to TRBJ2-1, with D unresolved. V was trimmed by 10 bases and J by 0 bases, leaving 10 bases between them. The CDR3 is 13 residues long. Germline V gene data show CDR1 as SGHTA and CDR2 as FQGNSA.

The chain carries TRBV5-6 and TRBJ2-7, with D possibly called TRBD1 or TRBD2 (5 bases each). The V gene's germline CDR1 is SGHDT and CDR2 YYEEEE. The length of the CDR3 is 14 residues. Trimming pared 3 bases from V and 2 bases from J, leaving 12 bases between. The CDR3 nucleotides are TGTGCCAGCAGCTCGGGACCGATGACCTACGAGCAGTACTTC. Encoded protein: CASSSGPMTYEQYF.

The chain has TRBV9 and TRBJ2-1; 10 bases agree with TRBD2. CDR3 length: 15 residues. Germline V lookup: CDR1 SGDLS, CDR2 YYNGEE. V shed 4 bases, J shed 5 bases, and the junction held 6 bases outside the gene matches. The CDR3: CASSSSGGAHNEQFF. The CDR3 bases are TGTGCCAGCAGCTCCAGCGGGGGGGCTCACAATGAGCAGTTCTTC. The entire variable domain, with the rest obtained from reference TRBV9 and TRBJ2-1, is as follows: DSGVTQTPKHLITATGQRVTLRCSPRSGDLSVYWYQQSLDQGLQFLIQYYNGEERAKGNILERFSAQQFPDLHSELNLSSLELGDSALYFCASSSSGGAHNEQFFGPGTRLTVL.

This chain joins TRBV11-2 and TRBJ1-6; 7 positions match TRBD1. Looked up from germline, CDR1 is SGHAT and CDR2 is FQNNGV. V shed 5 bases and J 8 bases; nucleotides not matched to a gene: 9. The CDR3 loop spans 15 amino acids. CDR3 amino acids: CASSQRQGGDSPLHF. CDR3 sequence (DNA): TGTGCCAGCAGCCAGAGACAGGGAGGGGATTCACCCCTCCACTTT.

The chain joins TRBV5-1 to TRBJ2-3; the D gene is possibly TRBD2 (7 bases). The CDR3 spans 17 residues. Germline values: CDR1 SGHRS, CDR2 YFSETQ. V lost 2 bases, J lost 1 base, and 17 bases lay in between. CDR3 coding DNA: TGCGCCAGCAGCTTTTCGGCTCTCGGGGGGCGCACAGATACGCAGTATTTT. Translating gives CASSFSALGGRTDTQYF.

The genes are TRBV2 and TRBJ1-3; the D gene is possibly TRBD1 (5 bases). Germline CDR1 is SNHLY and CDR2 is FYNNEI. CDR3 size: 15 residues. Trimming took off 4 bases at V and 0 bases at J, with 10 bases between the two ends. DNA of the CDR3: TGTGCCAGCAGTGTAGGGGCCAACTCTGGAAACACCATATATTTT. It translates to CASSVGANSGNTIYF. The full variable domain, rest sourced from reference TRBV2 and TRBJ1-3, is EPEVTQTPSHQVTQMGQEVILRCVPISNHLYFYWYRQILGQKVEFLVSFYNNEISEKSEIFDDQFSVERPDGSNFTLKIRSTKLEDSAMYFCASSVGANSGNTIYFGEGSWLTVV.

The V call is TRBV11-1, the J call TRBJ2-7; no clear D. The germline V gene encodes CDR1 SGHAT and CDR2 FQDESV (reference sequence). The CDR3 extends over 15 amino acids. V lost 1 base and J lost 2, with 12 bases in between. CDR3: CASSLDLGIAYEQYF. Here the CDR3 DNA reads TGTGCCAGCAGCTTAGATCTAGGAATCGCCTACGAGCAGTACTTC.